This TCR beta chain stems from a study of blood T cell repertoires in COVID-19. The repertoire was sequenced with immunoSEQ multiplex PCR; TCRdb's copy has only in-frame clones and lacks some. Altogether 200,000 to 250,000 clones are present, approximately 91% being singletons, with the ten largest covering around 2.9%. Trimming took 2 bases from V and 6 from J, leaving 16 bases between them. Germline lookup yields CDR1 SGHTA and CDR2 FQGTGA. The CDR3 runs 15 residues. Sequencing used peripheral blood. The TCR comes from a woman aged 55-69 years with acute or convalescent COVID-19. V usage is TRBV7-3 and J usage is TRBJ1-2; TRBD1 is a possible D gene (6 bases). The CDR3 protein is CASSLRIDRIDGYTF. The CDR3, as DNA: TGTGCCAGCAGCTTACGAATAGACAGGATCGATGGCTACACCTTC.